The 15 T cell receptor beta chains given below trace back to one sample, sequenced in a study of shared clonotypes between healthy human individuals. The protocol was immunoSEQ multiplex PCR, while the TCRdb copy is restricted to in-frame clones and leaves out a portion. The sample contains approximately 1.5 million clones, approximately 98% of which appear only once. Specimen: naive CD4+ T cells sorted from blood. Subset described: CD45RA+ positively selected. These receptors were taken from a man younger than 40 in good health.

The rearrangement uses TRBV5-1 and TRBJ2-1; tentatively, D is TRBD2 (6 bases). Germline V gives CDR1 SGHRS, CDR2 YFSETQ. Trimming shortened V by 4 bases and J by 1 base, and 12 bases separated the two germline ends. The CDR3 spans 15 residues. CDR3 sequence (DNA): TGCGCCAGCAGCGCGCTAGCGCAATCCTACAATGAGCAGTTCTTC. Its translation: CASSALAQSYNEQFF.

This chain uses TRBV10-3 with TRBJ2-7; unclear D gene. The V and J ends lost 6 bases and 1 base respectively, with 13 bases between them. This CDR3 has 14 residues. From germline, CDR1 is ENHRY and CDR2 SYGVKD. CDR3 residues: CAISERADSYEQYF. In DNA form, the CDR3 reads TGTGCCATCAGCGAACGGGCAGATTCCTACGAGCAGTACTTC.

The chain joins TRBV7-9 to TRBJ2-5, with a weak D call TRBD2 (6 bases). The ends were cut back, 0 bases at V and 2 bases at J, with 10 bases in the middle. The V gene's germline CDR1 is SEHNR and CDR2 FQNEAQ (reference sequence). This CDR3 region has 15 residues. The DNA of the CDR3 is TGTGCCAGCAGCTTAGCCACTGGGACTCAAGAGACCCAGTACTTC. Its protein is CASSLATGTQETQYF. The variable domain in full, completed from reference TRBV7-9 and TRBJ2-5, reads DTGVSQNPRHKITKRGQNVTFRCDPISEHNRLYWYRQTLGQGPEFLTYFQNEAQLEKSRLLSDRFSAERPKGSFSTLEIQRTEQGDSAMYLCASSLATGTQETQYFGPGTRLLVL.

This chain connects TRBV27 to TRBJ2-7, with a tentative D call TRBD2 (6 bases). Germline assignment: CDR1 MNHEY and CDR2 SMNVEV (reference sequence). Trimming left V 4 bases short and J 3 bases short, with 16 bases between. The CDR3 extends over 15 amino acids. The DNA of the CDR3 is TGTGCCAGCAGTTCACGCCCCGGGAGCCACTACGAGCAGTACTTC. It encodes CASSSRPGSHYEQYF.

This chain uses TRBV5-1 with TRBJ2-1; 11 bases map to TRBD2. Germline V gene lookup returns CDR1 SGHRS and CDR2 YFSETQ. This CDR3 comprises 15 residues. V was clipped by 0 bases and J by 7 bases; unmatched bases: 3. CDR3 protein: CASSLVAGGKNEQFF. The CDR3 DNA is TGCGCCAGCAGCTTGGTAGCGGGAGGGAAGAATGAGCAGTTCTTC.

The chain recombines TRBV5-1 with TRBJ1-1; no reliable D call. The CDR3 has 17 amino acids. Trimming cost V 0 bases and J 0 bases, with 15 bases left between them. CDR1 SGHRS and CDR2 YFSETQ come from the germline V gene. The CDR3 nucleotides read TGCGCCAGCAGCTTGGAAAGCCCCTGGCAGATGAACACTGAAGCTTTCTTT. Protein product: CASSLESPWQMNTEAFF.

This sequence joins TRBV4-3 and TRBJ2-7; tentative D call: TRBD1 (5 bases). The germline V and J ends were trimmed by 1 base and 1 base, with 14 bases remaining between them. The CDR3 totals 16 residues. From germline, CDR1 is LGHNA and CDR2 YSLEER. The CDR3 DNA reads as TGCGCCAGCAGCCAAGGGGCAGGGTCGCAATCCTACGAGCAGTACTTC. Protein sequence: CASSQGAGSQSYEQYF.

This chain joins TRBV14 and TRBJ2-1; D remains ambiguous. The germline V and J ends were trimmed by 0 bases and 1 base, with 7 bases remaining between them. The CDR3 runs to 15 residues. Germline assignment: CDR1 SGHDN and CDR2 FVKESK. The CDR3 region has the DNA TGTGCCAGCAGCCAAGAATTTGCTTCCTACAATGAGCAGTTCTTC. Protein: CASSQEFASYNEQFF. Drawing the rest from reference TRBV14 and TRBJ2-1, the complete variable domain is EAGVTQFPSHSVIEKGQTVTLRCDPISGHDNLYWYRRVMGKEIKFLLHFVKESKQDESGMPNNRFLAERTGGTYSTLKVQPAELEDSGVYFCASSQEFASYNEQFFGPGTRLTVL.

The CDR3 loop is CAIDSKRGIYEQYF. CDR3 coding DNA: TGTGCCATCGATTCTAAGCGGGGTATCTACGAGCAGTACTTC. The chain links TRBV10-3 to TRBJ2-7, with 7 nucleotides matching TRBD2. The trim removed 8 bases at V and 3 bases at J, leaving 10 bases unmatched. The CDR3 extends over 14 amino acids. Germline CDR1 reads ENHRY; CDR2 reads SYGVKD.

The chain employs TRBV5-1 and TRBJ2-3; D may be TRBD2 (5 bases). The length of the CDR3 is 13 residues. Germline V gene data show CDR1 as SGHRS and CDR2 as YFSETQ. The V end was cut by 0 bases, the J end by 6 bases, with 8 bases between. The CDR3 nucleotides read TGCGCCAGCAGCTTGGTGCGGGCGGATACGCAGTATTTT. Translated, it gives CASSLVRADTQYF.

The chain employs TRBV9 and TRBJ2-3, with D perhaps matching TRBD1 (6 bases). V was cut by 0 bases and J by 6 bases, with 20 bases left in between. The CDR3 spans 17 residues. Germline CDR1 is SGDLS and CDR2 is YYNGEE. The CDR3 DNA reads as TGTGCCAGCAGCGTAGGAGTCGGTAGGGGGAGTGCTGATACGCAGTATTTT. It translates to CASSVGVGRGSADTQYF.

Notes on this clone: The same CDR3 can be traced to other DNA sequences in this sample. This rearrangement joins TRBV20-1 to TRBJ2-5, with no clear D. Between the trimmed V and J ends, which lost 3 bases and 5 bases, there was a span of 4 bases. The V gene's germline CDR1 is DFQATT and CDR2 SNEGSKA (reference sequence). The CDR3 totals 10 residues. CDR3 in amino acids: CSASPETQYF. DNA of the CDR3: TGCAGTGCTAGTCCTGAGACCCAGTACTTC.

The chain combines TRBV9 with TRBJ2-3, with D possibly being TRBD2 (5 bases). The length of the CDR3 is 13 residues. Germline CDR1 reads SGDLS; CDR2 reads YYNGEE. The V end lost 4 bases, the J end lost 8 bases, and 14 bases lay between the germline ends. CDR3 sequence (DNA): TGTGCCAGCAGCCGTGAGGTTGAGGGTACGCAGTATTTT. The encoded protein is CASSREVEGTQYF.

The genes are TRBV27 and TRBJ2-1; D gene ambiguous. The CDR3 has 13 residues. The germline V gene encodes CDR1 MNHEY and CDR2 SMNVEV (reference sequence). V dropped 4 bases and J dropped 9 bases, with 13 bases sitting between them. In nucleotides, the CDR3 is TGTGCCAGCAGTTCGACGGGTCCCCGTGAGCAGTTCTTC. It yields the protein CASSSTGPREQFF.

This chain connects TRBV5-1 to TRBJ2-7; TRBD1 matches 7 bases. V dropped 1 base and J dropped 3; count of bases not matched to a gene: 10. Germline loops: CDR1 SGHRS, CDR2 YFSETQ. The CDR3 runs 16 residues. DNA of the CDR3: TGCGCCAGCAGCTTGTTAGGGGGCGAGTCAAGCTACGAGCAGTACTTC. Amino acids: CASSLLGGESSYEQYF.